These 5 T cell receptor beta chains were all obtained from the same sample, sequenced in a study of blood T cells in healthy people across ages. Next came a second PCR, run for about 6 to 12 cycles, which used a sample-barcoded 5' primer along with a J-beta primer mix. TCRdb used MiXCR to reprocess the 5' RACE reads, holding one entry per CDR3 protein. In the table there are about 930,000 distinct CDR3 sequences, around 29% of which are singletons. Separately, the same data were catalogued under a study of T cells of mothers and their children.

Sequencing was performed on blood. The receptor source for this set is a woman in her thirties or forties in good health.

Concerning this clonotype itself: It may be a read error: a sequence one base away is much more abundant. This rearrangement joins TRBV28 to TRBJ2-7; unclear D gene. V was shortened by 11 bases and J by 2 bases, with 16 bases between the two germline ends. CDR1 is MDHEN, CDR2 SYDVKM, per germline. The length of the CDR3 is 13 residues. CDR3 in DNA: TGTGCCGGCGGAGAGACCGTCGCCTACGAGCAGTACTTC. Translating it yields CAGGETVAYEQYF.

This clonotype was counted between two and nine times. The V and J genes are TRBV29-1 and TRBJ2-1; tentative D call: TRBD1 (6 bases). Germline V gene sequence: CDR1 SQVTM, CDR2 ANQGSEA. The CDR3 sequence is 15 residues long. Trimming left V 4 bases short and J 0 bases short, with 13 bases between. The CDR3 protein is CSVAETGSSYNEQFF. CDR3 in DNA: TGCAGCGTTGCAGAAACAGGGAGCTCCTACAATGAGCAGTTCTTC.

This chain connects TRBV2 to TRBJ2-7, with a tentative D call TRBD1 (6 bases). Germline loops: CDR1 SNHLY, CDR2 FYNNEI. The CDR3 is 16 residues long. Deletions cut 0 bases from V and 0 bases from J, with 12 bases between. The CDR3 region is CASSEAGQGSSYEQYF. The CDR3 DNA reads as TGTGCCAGCAGTGAAGCAGGGCAGGGGTCCTCCTACGAGCAGTACTTC.

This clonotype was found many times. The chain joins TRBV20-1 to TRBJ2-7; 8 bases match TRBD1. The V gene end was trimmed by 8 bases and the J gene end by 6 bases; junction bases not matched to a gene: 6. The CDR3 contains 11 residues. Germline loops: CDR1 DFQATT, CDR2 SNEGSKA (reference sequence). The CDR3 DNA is TGCAGTACCGGACAGGGTAGCGAGCAGTACTTC. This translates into CSTGQGSEQYF.

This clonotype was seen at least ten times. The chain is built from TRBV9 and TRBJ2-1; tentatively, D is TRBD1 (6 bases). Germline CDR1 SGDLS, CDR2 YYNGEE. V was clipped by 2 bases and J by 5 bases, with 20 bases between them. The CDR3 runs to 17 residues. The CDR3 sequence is CASSVKTKGVFHNEQFF. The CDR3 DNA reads TGTGCCAGCAGCGTCAAAACAAAGGGGGTGTTCCACAATGAGCAGTTCTTC.